This T cell receptor beta chain came from a study of human T cells and chemical hapten exposure. As for the study in general: Minor volume differences among pooled libraries chiefly drove per-sample TCR yield variation. Study findings and constraints: With DPC sensitization, TCRs exceeding 1 in 1000 frequency showed no change.

In its sample, this clonotype was seen many times. Its antigen remains unknown. As for time point: healthy volunteer bleed at 6 weeks. Unfractionated whole blood served as the source for total RNA extraction. V lost 2 bases and J 4 bases, leaving 10 bases between the germline ends. CDR1 and CDR2 (germline): SGHRS, YFSETQ. This CDR3 has 14 amino acids. Individual cDNA molecules had unique molecular identifiers attached to them by the library. From the RACE reads, TCRdb called clonotypes with MiXCR, one entry per CDR3 protein. Here the sample spans 60,000 to 90,000 distinct CDR3 sequences, about 8.6% being singletons.

The receptor was derived from a female donor in good health. Some clones in this sample may be carry-over from other donors' samples. The specimen sequenced was whole blood. V is TRBV5-1 and J is TRBJ2-1; no clear D. CDR3 in amino acids: CASSFDTQYNEQFF. CDR3 DNA sequence: TGCGCCAGCAGCTTTGACACCCAATACAATGAGCAGTTCTTC.